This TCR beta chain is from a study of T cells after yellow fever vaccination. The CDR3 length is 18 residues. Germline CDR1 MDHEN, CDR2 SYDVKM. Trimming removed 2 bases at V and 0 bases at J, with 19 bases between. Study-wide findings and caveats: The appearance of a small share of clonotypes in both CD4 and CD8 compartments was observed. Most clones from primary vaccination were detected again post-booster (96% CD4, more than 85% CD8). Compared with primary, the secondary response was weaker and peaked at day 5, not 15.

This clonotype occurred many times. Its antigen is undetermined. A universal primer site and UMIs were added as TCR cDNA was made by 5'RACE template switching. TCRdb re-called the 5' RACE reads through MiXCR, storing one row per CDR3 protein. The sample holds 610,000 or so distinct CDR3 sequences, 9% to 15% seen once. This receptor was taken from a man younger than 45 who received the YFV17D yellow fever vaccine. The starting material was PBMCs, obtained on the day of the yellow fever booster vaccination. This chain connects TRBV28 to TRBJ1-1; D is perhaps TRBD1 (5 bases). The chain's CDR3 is CASSLRRGRRILNTEAFF. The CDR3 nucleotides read TGTGCCAGCAGTTTAAGAAGGGGTCGCCGGATCTTGAACACTGAAGCTTTCTTT.